This T cell receptor beta chain originates from a study of response to subunit inactivated influenza vaccine. The CDR3 has 15 amino acids. Trimming took 3 bases from V and 8 from J; bases not matched to a gene: 8. TCRdb used MiXCR to reprocess the RT-PCR reads, holding one entry per CDR3 protein. The sample records about 570,000 distinct CDR3 sequences, roughly 12% being singletons. General observations from the study: Each seasonal influenza vaccination recruits few new T cells, the authors suggested.

Concerning this clonotype itself: Its antigen is not identified.

These data were also reused for a study on T cells expressing NK-cell markers. As that study records: Production of TCR beta cDNA relied on 5'RACE template switching with UMIs. In several experiments, sorting was restricted to alpha-beta TCR T cells by an anti-gamma-delta TCR antibody. HCMV specificity of the expanded NKG2C+ T cell clones stayed unclear.

The sequenced sample was PBMCs from blood, obtained on the day of vaccination. The sequence derives from a man aged 45-65 years who received an inactivated influenza vaccine. V and J are TRBV12-3 or TRBV12-4 and TRBJ2-1; 9 bases match TRBD2. The CDR3 nucleotides are TGTGCCAGCAGTTTTACTAGCGGGCGTGTATATGAGCAGTTCTTC. The encoded protein is CASSFTSGRVYEQFF.